The text below deals with one T cell receptor (beta chain). The CDR3 consists of 16 residues. V lost 2 bases and J 5 bases, leaving 16 bases between the germline ends. Germline V gene data show CDR1 as MNHEY and CDR2 as SVGAGI. These data originate in a study of control samples from healthy donors and cancer patients. The table came from immunoSEQ multiplex PCR; TCRdb's copy has only in-frame clones and leaves some out. The repertoire holds 100,000 to 150,000 clones, with almost 95% as singletons. This TCR came from an elderly man with head and neck cancer. The material sequenced was PBMCs. The rearrangement links TRBV6-5 to TRBJ2-1; D uncertain. CDR3 protein: CASSYPAGRSHNEQFF. DNA for the CDR3: TGTGCCAGCAGTTACCCGGCCGGCAGATCCCACAATGAGCAGTTCTTC.